A selection of T cell receptor beta chains follows, all from one sample in a study of long-term antiretroviral therapy in people with HIV. The method was immunoSEQ multiplex PCR; TCRdb's version includes in-frame clones alone and lacks a portion of them. The sample yields more than 11,000 clones, around four fifths seen once. This specimen consisted of unsorted PBMCs, obtained 1.3 years before starting antiretroviral therapy. All receptors come from a middle-aged man with HIV. Each CDR3 is given with its conserved first and last residue. The D gene is left open where the match is weak. Clone size is given for some rows only: seen once, a few or many times, or a class if the clone is expanded.

j_call d_call v_call clone_size cdr3_aa cdr3_nt
TRBJ1-2 . TRBV9 . CASSVGGESDGYTF TGTGCCAGCAGCGTAGGAGGGGAGAGCGATGGCTACACCTTC
TRBJ2-7 . TRBV11-2 . CASSLAPASYEQYF TGTGCCAGCAGCTTAGCCCCGGCCTCCTACGAGCAGTACTTC
TRBJ2-7 . TRBV2 . CASTGNFLTYEQYF TGTGCCAGCACTGGAAATTTCCTCACCTACGAGCAGTACTTC
TRBJ2-2 TRBD2 TRBV19 . CASSIPGLAGGNTGELFF TGTGCCAGTAGTATCCCCGGACTAGCGGGGGGGAACACCGGGGAGCTGTTTTTT
TRBJ1-1 . TRBV30 . CAWSGGRVKGTEAFF TGTGCCTGGAGTGGGGGCAGGGTGAAGGGCACTGAAGCTTTCTTT
TRBJ1-4 . TRBV19 . CASTRAGLNEKLFF TGTGCCAGCACGCGGGCAGGGCTTAATGAAAAACTGTTTTTT
TRBJ1-5 . TRBV5-4 . CASSLVVLRSNQPQHF TGTGCCAGCAGCTTAGTGGTACTGAGAAGCAATCAGCCCCAGCATTTT
TRBJ1-2 . TRBV7-8 . CASSFEGGAFHGYTF TGTGCCAGCAGCTTTGAGGGGGGGGCATTTCATGGCTACACCTTC
TRBJ2-2 TRBD2 TRBV7-7 . CASSLGAGGPITGELFF TGTGCCAGCAGCTTAGGAGCGGGGGGGCCGATTACCGGGGAGCTGTTTTTT
TRBJ1-1 TRBD1 TRBV5-1 . CASSLARDRGTEAFF TGCGCCAGCAGCTTGGCCCGGGACAGGGGCACTGAAGCTTTCTTT
TRBJ1-2 . TRBV2 . CASSEAVDLYGYTF TGTGCCAGCAGTGAAGCGGTAGACCTCTATGGCTACACCTTC
TRBJ2-1 . TRBV5-6 . CASSLGTTYSYNEQFF TGTGCCAGCAGCTTGGGGACCACCTACTCCTACAATGAGCAGTTCTTC
TRBJ1-5 TRBD1 TRBV2 few CASTTGVRQPQHF TGTGCCAGTACTACAGGGGTAAGGCAGCCCCAGCATTTT
TRBJ2-2 . TRBV29-1 . CSARTANTGELFF TGCAGCGCCCGGACAGCGAACACCGGGGAGCTGTTTTTT
TRBJ2-2 . TRBV30 . CANGWDTNTGELFF TGTGCCAACGGCTGGGACACTAACACCGGGGAGCTGTTTTTT
TRBJ1-5 . TRBV6-1 few CASRGDPYSNQPQHF TGTGCCAGCAGGGGGGACCCGTATAGCAATCAGCCCCAGCATTTT
TRBJ2-2 TRBD1 TRBV6-1 . CASSGDRGYTGELFF TGTGCCAGCAGTGGGGACAGGGGATACACCGGGGAGCTGTTTTTT
TRBJ1-6 TRBD1 TRBV5-1 . CASSLHLGTGNFSPLHF TGCGCCAGCAGCTTGCACCTCGGGACAGGGAACTTCTCACCCCTCCACTTT
TRBJ2-7 . TRBV28 . CASKSQSASYEQYF TGTGCCAGCAAAAGCCAAAGCGCCTCCTACGAGCAGTACTTC
TRBJ2-5 TRBD1 TRBV9 . CASSVDGTGGGETQYF TGTGCCAGCAGCGTAGATGGGACAGGGGGCGGAGAGACCCAGTACTTC
TRBJ2-7 . TRBV7-9 once CASSLGLQQYF TGTGCCAGCAGCTTGGGCCTCCAGCAGTACTTC
TRBJ2-1 . TRBV27 medium-sized CASKERPHYNEQFF TGTGCCAGCAAGGAGCGTCCTCACTACAATGAGCAGTTCTTC
TRBJ1-5 . TRBV5-1 . CASSLDAGSNQPQHF TGCGCCAGCAGCTTGGACGCAGGGTCCAATCAGCCCCAGCATTTT
TRBJ1-1 . TRBV5-1 . CASRQGGGTEAFF TGCGCCAGCCGGCAAGGGGGGGGGACTGAAGCTTTCTTT
TRBJ1-4 . TRBV7-9 . CASSFGGLNEKLFF TGTGCCAGCAGCTTTGGAGGCCTTAATGAAAAACTGTTTTTT
TRBJ1-5 TRBD1 TRBV6-5 . CASSPEGQGDQPQHF TGTGCCAGCAGTCCCGAGGGCCAGGGGGATCAGCCCCAGCATTTT
TRBJ1-1 . TRBV27 . CASERSTGSEAFF TGTGCCAGCGAAAGATCTACAGGGTCTGAAGCTTTCTTT
TRBJ2-3 . TRBV7-3 . CASSLSLATDTQYF TGTGCCAGCAGCTTAAGTCTAGCAACAGATACGCAGTATTTT
TRBJ1-5 TRBD1 TRBV4-1 . CASSQQQGEGNQPQHF TGCGCCAGCAGCCAACAACAGGGGGAGGGCAATCAGCCCCAGCATTTT
TRBJ2-3 . TRBV11-2 few CASSSTNTDTQYF TGTGCCAGCAGCTCTACCAACACAGATACGCAGTATTTT
TRBJ1-3 . TRBV7-6 . CASGLTGSSGNTIYF TGTGCCAGCGGGCTAACGGGGAGCTCTGGAAACACCATATATTTT
TRBJ1-6 . TRBV4-1 . CASSFESSYNSPLHF TGCGCCAGCAGCTTCGAGAGCTCCTATAATTCACCCCTCCACTTT
TRBJ2-7 . TRBV5-6 . CASSLPHASYEQYF TGTGCCAGCAGCTTGCCCCACGCTTCCTACGAGCAGTACTTC
TRBJ2-2 . TRBV7-9 . CASSLGGRNTGELFF TGTGCCAGCAGCTTAGGAGGCAGGAACACCGGGGAGCTGTTTTTT